Listed below are T cell receptor beta chains from one sample, sequenced in a study of beta chain features in type 1 diabetes. Assay: immunoSEQ multiplex PCR; the TCRdb copy retains only in-frame clones and omits some. The table lists 300,000 to 450,000 clones, over 9.5% of them singletons, with 0.017% in the top ten. Sequencing input: naive CD4+ T cells from blood. The receptors were gathered from a man younger than 35 in good health. CDR3s include the opening cysteine and the closing phenylalanine or tryptophan. Each record gives: clone size, D gene, V gene, J gene, CDR3 protein, CDR3 DNA. A D gene is named only where the DNA matches it firmly. The listing skips clone size in some rows; elsewhere it reads once, few, many or a size class.

size: -; D: -; V: TRBV7-9; J: TRBJ1-5; CDR3: CASSLGHDQGQPQHF; DNA: TGTGCCAGCAGCTTAGGACACGATCAGGGGCAGCCCCAGCATTTT
size: few; D: -; V: TRBV6-5; J: TRBJ2-2; CDR3: CASLSLGENTGELFF; DNA: TGTGCCAGCCTGTCTCTCGGGGAGAACACCGGGGAGCTGTTTTTT
size: few; D: TRBD1; V: TRBV29-1; J: TRBJ1-2; CDR3: CSEKQGAAGYTF; DNA: TGCAGCGAAAAACAGGGGGCGGCTGGCTACACCTTC
size: few; D: TRBD1; V: TRBV7-8; J: TRBJ1-1; CDR3: CASSPNDRGGTEAFF; DNA: TGTGCCAGCAGCCCTAACGACAGGGGCGGCACTGAAGCTTTCTTT
size: few; D: TRBD1; V: TRBV30; J: TRBJ2-7; CDR3: CAWGTGSNEQYF; DNA: TGTGCCTGGGGGACAGGGTCCAACGAGCAGTACTTC
size: -; D: -; V: TRBV29-1; J: TRBJ2-2; CDR3: CSVSTWGRVGELFF; DNA: TGCAGCGTTTCAACCTGGGGCAGGGTCGGGGAGCTGTTTTTT
size: -; D: -; V: TRBV7-6; J: TRBJ2-7; CDR3: CASSLGWAQMVYEQYF; DNA: TGTGCCAGCAGCTTAGGGTGGGCCCAGATGGTCTACGAGCAGTACTTC
size: few; D: -; V: TRBV27; J: TRBJ2-5; CDR3: CASSFPPRQETQYF; DNA: TGTGCCAGCAGTTTCCCCCCGCGCCAAGAGACCCAGTACTTC
size: -; D: TRBD2; V: TRBV5-1; J: TRBJ2-2; CDR3: CASTQGTSGSLRNTGELFF; DNA: TGCGCCAGCACACAGGGGACTAGCGGGAGTCTTAGGAACACCGGGGAGCTGTTTTTT
size: few; D: -; V: TRBV19; J: TRBJ2-2; CDR3: CASSIPGVVTGELFF; DNA: TGTGCCAGTAGTATACCAGGGGTGGTCACCGGGGAGCTGTTTTTT
size: -; D: TRBD2; V: TRBV6-7; J: TRBJ2-1; CDR3: CASSYLTSGSNEQFF; DNA: TGTGCCAGCAGTTACTTGACTAGCGGGAGCAATGAGCAGTTCTTC
size: few; D: TRBD1; V: TRBV7-2; J: TRBJ2-2; CDR3: CASSRDRVRTGELFF; DNA: TGTGCCAGTTCCCGGGACAGGGTCAGAACCGGGGAGCTGTTTTTT
size: -; D: -; V: TRBV29-1; J: TRBJ1-1; CDR3: CSGDLEAEAFF; DNA: TGCAGCGGAGACTTGGAGGCTGAAGCTTTCTTT
size: few; D: TRBD1; V: TRBV7-9; J: TRBJ2-7; CDR3: CASREGTGRNEQYF; DNA: TGTGCCAGCAGGGAAGGGACAGGGAGGAACGAGCAGTACTTC
size: -; D: TRBD2; V: TRBV19; J: TRBJ2-4; CDR3: CASSIREGGNIQYF; DNA: TGTGCCAGTAGTATACGGGAGGGAGGAAACATTCAGTACTTC
size: few; D: -; V: TRBV18; J: TRBJ1-2; CDR3: CASSPSFSGELNYGYTF; DNA: TGTGCCAGCTCACCATCCTTCTCAGGGGAGTTAAACTATGGCTACACCTTC
size: few; D: -; V: TRBV7-9; J: TRBJ1-4; CDR3: CASSLSGLYVEKLFF; DNA: TGTGCCAGCAGCTTATCAGGGCTCTACGTCGAAAAACTGTTTTTT